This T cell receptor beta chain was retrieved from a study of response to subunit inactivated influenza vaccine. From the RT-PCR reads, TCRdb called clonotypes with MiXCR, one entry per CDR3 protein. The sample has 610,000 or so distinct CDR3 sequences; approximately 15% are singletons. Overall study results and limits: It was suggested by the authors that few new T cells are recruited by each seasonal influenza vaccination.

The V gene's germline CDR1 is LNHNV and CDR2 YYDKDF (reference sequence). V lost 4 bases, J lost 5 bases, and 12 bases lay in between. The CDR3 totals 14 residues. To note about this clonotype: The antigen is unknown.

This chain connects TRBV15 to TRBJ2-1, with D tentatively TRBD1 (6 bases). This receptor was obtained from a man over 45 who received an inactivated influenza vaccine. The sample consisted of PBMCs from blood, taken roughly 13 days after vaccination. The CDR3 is CATSKRDINNEQFF. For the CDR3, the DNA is TGTGCCACCAGCAAAAGGGACATAAACAATGAGCAGTTCTTC.